This T cell receptor (beta chain) was found in a study of T cells after yellow fever vaccination. In this sample, this clonotype turned up once. In making TCR cDNA, 5'RACE template switching added a universal primer site and UMIs to it. TCRdb analysed the 5' RACE reads with MiXCR anew, one entry per CDR3 protein. The repertoire holds some 350,000 distinct CDR3 sequences, 3% to 4.5% seen once, with roughly 26% in the top ten. There are 16 residues in the CDR3. The V segment lost 5 bases and the J segment 4 bases; nucleotides outside the gene matches: 8. CDR1 and CDR2 (germline): KGHDR, SFDVKD. The receptor was derived from a man in his late teens or twenties who received the YFV17D yellow fever vaccine. The V and J genes are TRBV24-1 and TRBJ2-2; 8 nucleotides align to TRBD1. The specimen comprised PBMCs, sampled 5 days after the yellow fever booster vaccination. The CDR3 DNA reads TGTGCCACCAGTGCCACGCAAGGACAGGGCACCGGGGAGCTGTTTTTT. This translates into CATSATQGQGTGELFF.